This T cell receptor (beta chain) was recorded in a study of T cell responses to AZD1222 COVID-19 vaccine. Concerning this clone: Its antigen is unknown.

Notes on the study in general: Increased Spike-specific TCR breadth and depth were observed after two AZD1222 doses.

The data were produced by immunoSEQ multiplex PCR, yet TCRdb's version contains in-frame clones alone and is incomplete. The sample consists of some 120,000 clones, approximately 89% of them appearing once. Losses at the gene ends were 2 bases for V and 8 bases for J; bases not matched to a gene: 6. CDR1 is SGHDT and CDR2 is YYEEEE in the germline V gene. The CDR3 covers 13 residues. Sequences were derived from peripheral blood, sampled 28 days after the second AZD1222 dose. This chain joins TRBV5-6 and TRBJ1-1; 7 nucleotides align to TRBD1. The origin of this receptor is an adult who received the AZD1222 COVID-19 vaccine. CDR3 DNA: TGTGCCAGCAGCTTCGGGACAGAGGGGGAAGCTTTCTTT. This gives the protein CASSFGTEGEAFF. Variable domain in full (rest from reference TRBV5-6 and TRBJ1-1): DAGVTQSPTHLIKTRGQQVTLRCSPKSGHDTVSWYQQALGQGPQFIFQYYEEEERQRGNFPDRFSGHQFPNYSSELNVNALLLGDSALYLCASSFGTEGEAFFGQGTRLTVV.